Sequencing of this TCR beta chain was carried out in a study of blood T cells in healthy people across ages (dated by TCRdb to 2014 to 2015). Concerning the study at large: Template switching captured roughly one uniquely barcoded TCR beta cDNA molecule per two T cells in model experiments. Age-related changes in TCR beta repertoire diversity were measured in the study by deep sequencing normalized with unique cDNA molecular identifiers. Donors were grouped into four age groups: young (average roughly 16 years), middle-aged (about 38), aged (around 56) and long-lived (around 80). To avoid experimental bias, donors of different ages were distributed randomly across sequencing lanes. For two donors (one aged 18 to 30 and one aged 80 or older), the study analyzed two additional independent replicas of 1 million unique cDNA reads from the same blood draw.

Libraries were prepared through 5' RACE. This sample was sequenced with an Illumina HiSeq 2500. A second PCR of roughly 7 to 12 cycles was run with a J-beta primer mix and a sample-barcoded 5' primer. A unique molecular identifier was introduced onto each TCR beta cDNA molecule by a template-switch 5' adaptor carrying 12 random nucleotides. Each sample yielded at least 2.5 million CDR3-containing paired-end reads. All of the RNA was converted into first-strand cDNA using the Mint cDNA synthesis kit, with a TRBC-specific oligonucleotide serving as the primer. Following uracil-DNA glycosylase treatment, a first 18-cycle PCR with universal primers M1SS and BC2_uni_R was performed on all cDNA. The original methods were these. Each sample was normalized by randomly selecting 1 million high-quality reads, each carrying a distinct molecular identifier. Reads sharing molecular identifiers were discarded rather than binned into consensus sequences. MiTCR, run with a Q25 quality threshold and the strictest error-elimination algorithm, handled CDR3 identification, clonotype clustering and error correction. Lower-bound total TCR beta diversity was estimated with a nonparametric unseen species model using Euler transformation. TCRdb trimmed the raw reads at Q25, called clones with MiXCR and kept productive beta chains. For every CDR3 protein sequence, its rows merge into one entry that carries the most common genes and DNA. The V and J calls were not made by the authors but by TCRdb's processing. This sample lists 600,000 to 800,000 distinct CDR3 sequences; over 20% were detected once. The ten largest account for roughly 3.9% of the sample.

A word on this clonotype: Its antigen is unknown. No much larger clone exists at a distance of one base, and base qualities are not known.

The roughly 39 donors, aged about 6 to 95 years, were systemically healthy Caucasian individuals from Russia. Approximately 9.3 milliliters of peripheral blood were drawn from each donor into EDTA-treated Vacutainer tubes. Ficoll-Paque density-gradient centrifugation was used to isolate PBMCs, with at least 7 million per sample. Total RNA, at least 6 micrograms per sample, was extracted from PBMCs with Trizol reagent. The percentages of naive CD45RAhigh/CD27high T cells were determined by flow cytometry on a PBMC aliquot from every donor. Broader findings and caveats from the paper: Bulk unsorted PBMC profiling prevented conclusive comparison of naive and antigen-experienced compartments. Donor CMV infection status was unknown, potentially confounding age-related changes in expanded clonotypes. As age increased, observed TCR beta diversity per million T cells dropped in a roughly linear way, and a significant reduction was already evident by age about 36. The percentage of naive T cells measured by flow cytometry correlated strongly with observed TCR beta diversity. The long-lived group showed more naive CD4+ T cells, fewer expanded clones and increased TCR diversity than the aged group, suggesting age selection. Estimates of total diversity based on one million sequenced T cells were considered lower bounds and underestimates.

The clonotype originates from a man between 65 and 80 years old in good health. The sequenced material came from blood.

The DNA reads TGCAGTGCGCCGGGACAGACTAGCACAGATACGCAGTATTTT. This codes for CSAPGQTSTDTQYF. This chain joins TRBV20-1 to TRBJ2-3; 7 bases in between match TRBD1. Compared with germline, V lacks 6 bases and J lacks 0 bases; bases without a gene match: 6. CDR1 and CDR2 were assigned from the germline V gene (reference sequence) as DFQATT and SNEGSKA. Measured from the cysteine to the phenylalanine, the CDR3 is 14 residues long. Just CDR3 DNA is preserved here, 42 bases in frame from base 1.